These T cell receptor beta chains were read from a single sample in a study of T-cell memory formation after mild COVID-19. MiXCR, applied by TCRdb to the 5' RACE reads, yields one record per CDR3 protein. The repertoire includes about 60,000 distinct CDR3 sequences, more than 10% of them detected once, and around a quarter sits in the top ten. Source material: PBMCs or a T cell subset sorted from them (not recorded which). These receptors all come from a man aged 18 to 30 who had mild COVID-19 (a few samples of this study predate the infection). Cell type and time point are not known. The CDR3 runs from the conserved cysteine through the conserved F or W. The order of the fields is J gene, clone size, V gene, D gene, CDR3 DNA, CDR3 protein. The D gene is left open where the match is weak. Rows give clone size only sometimes, using once, few, many, or a class for an expanded clone.

j_gene: TRBJ2-5
abundance: NA
v_gene: TRBV18
d_gene: NA
CDR3nt: TGTGCCAGCTCACCAAGTTTGGAGACCCAGTACTTC
CDR3aa: CASSPSLETQYF

j_gene: TRBJ2-5
abundance: NA
v_gene: TRBV9
d_gene: TRBD1
CDR3nt: TGTGCCAGCAGCTACCGGACAGGGGAGACCCAGTACTTC
CDR3aa: CASSYRTGETQYF

j_gene: TRBJ2-4
abundance: NA
v_gene: TRBV5-1
d_gene: NA
CDR3nt: TGCGCCAGCAGGCAGGGGATAGCCAAAAACATTCAGTACTTC
CDR3aa: CASRQGIAKNIQYF

j_gene: TRBJ2-6
abundance: few
v_gene: TRBV7-3
d_gene: TRBD2
CDR3nt: TGTGCCAGCAGCTTACGACCTTTGCGGGGGGCCTCTGGGGCCAACGTCCTGACTTTC
CDR3aa: CASSLRPLRGASGANVLTF

j_gene: TRBJ2-1
abundance: few
v_gene: TRBV6-5
d_gene: TRBD2
CDR3nt: TGTGCCAGCACCACCGCCGGACTAGCGGGGGCCTTTTCGCATGAGCAGTTCTTC
CDR3aa: CASTTAGLAGAFSHEQFF

j_gene: TRBJ1-5
abundance: few
v_gene: TRBV5-5
d_gene: TRBD1
CDR3nt: TGTGCCAGCAGCTTGAGGACAGGAGACCAGCCCCAGCATTTT
CDR3aa: CASSLRTGDQPQHF

j_gene: TRBJ2-7
abundance: few
v_gene: TRBV7-2
d_gene: NA
CDR3nt: TGTGCCAGCAGCCTAGCCCACAGCTCCTACGAGCAGTACTTC
CDR3aa: CASSLAHSSYEQYF

j_gene: TRBJ2-2
abundance: many
v_gene: TRBV12-3/TRBV12-4
d_gene: NA
CDR3nt: TGTGCCAGCAGTCCCTCAGGGGGGGAGATCAACACCGGGGAGCTGTTTTTT
CDR3aa: CASSPSGGEINTGELFF

j_gene: TRBJ2-7
abundance: NA
v_gene: TRBV5-1
d_gene: TRBD2
CDR3nt: TGCGCCAGCAGCTCCGGACTAGCGGGAATGTACGAGCAGTACTTC
CDR3aa: CASSSGLAGMYEQYF

j_gene: TRBJ1-5
abundance: NA
v_gene: TRBV28
d_gene: TRBD1
CDR3nt: TGTGCCAGCAGTACCACTGGACAGGGGCGTCAGCCCCAGCATTTT
CDR3aa: CASSTTGQGRQPQHF

j_gene: TRBJ2-4
abundance: few
v_gene: TRBV29-1
d_gene: TRBD2
CDR3nt: TGCAGCGTCTCCAGCGGGGAACTAGCCAAAAACATTCAGTACTTC
CDR3aa: CSVSSGELAKNIQYF

j_gene: TRBJ2-3
abundance: NA
v_gene: TRBV7-2
d_gene: TRBD2
CDR3nt: TGTGCCAGCAGCCAGACTAGCGGGGGAACAGATACGCAGTATTTT
CDR3aa: CASSQTSGGTDTQYF

j_gene: TRBJ1-1
abundance: NA
v_gene: TRBV4-1
d_gene: TRBD1
CDR3nt: TGCGCCAGCAGCCACAGTAGACAGGGAGGCACTGAAGCTTTCTTT
CDR3aa: CASSHSRQGGTEAFF

j_gene: TRBJ2-5
abundance: few
v_gene: TRBV20-1
d_gene: NA
CDR3nt: TGCAGTGCTAGGTCCCAAGAGACCCAGTACTTC
CDR3aa: CSARSQETQYF

j_gene: TRBJ2-5
abundance: many
v_gene: TRBV12-3/TRBV12-4
d_gene: NA
CDR3nt: TGTGCCAGCAGTTTGAGGGGTTTAGGGGAGACCCAGTACTTC
CDR3aa: CASSLRGLGETQYF

j_gene: TRBJ2-7
abundance: few
v_gene: TRBV27
d_gene: NA
CDR3nt: TGTGCCAGCAGTTCCAGCGGGACATCCTACGAGCAGTACTTC
CDR3aa: CASSSSGTSYEQYF